The next 10 T cell receptor beta chains were all read from a single sample in a study of blood T cell repertoires in COVID-19 (dated by TCRdb to the early 2020s). Preparation of the library involved the immunoSEQ multiplex PCR assay. TCRdb's version of the immuneACCESS table is confined to in-frame rearrangements and falls short of the full clone set. An unresolved V gene accounts for under half of the shortfall where checked; the remainder is of unknown origin. For this sample there are a few hundred thousand clones; 85% to 90% appear just once. The biggest ten clones account for about 2% of the sample. What was sequenced was PBMCs or T cells enriched from blood (not recorded which). Receptors originate from a woman aged 60-75 years who had recovered from COVID-19.

This clone was observed a single time. The chain carries TRBV19 and TRBJ1-5, with 9 bases that match TRBD1. In germline, CDR1 is LNHDA, CDR2 SQIVND (reference sequence). This CDR3 is 16 amino acids long. J was trimmed by 7 bases and V by 6 bases; bases with no gene match: 13. For the CDR3, the DNA is TGTGCCAGTAGACAGGGGGCGCGGGTGTCGGCCCAGCCCCAGCATTTT. As protein: CASRQGARVSAQPQHF.

The V call is TRBV9, the J call TRBJ2-3; no reliable D call. There are 13 residues in the CDR3. Germline CDR1 and CDR2: SGDLS and YYNGEE. Trimming shortened V by 4 bases and J by 6 bases, and 12 bases separated the two germline ends. The CDR3 coding sequence is TGTGCCAGCAGCCCAGGCCAATTGGATACGCAGTATTTT. Translation gives CASSPGQLDTQYF.

The gene calls are TRBV7-9 and TRBJ2-2; TRBD2 matches at 13 bases. Germline V lookup: CDR1 SEHNR, CDR2 FQNEAQ (reference sequence). J was trimmed by 1 base and V by 6 bases; bases with no gene match: 5. The CDR3 is made up of 17 amino acids. In DNA form, the CDR3 reads TGTGCCAGCAGACCAAGACTAGCGGGAGGGAACACCGGGGAGCTGTTTTTT. This gives the protein CASRPRLAGGNTGELFF.

This clone was seen once. V usage is TRBV2 and J usage is TRBJ2-5; 9 positions match TRBD2. V trimming: 6 bases; J trimming: 4 bases; junction bases outside the gene matches: 9. Germline V gene sequence: CDR1 SNHLY, CDR2 FYNNEI. This CDR3 has 15 residues. The CDR3 here is CASRVGAGGGETQYF. In DNA form, the CDR3 reads TGTGCCAGCAGGGTGGGAGCGGGAGGTGGAGAGACCCAGTACTTC.

In this sample, this clone turned up once. The chain carries TRBV27 and TRBJ2-7, with TRBD2 as a possible D gene (6 bases). Trimming took 3 bases from V and 3 from J, leaving 12 bases between them. The CDR3 runs 14 residues. Germline lookup yields CDR1 MNHEY and CDR2 SMNVEV (reference sequence). The CDR3 reads CASSFIAESYEQYF. CDR3 coding DNA: TGTGCCAGCAGTTTTATAGCGGAGAGCTACGAGCAGTACTTC.

This chain joins TRBV28 and TRBJ1-5, with 8 bases matching TRBD1. Germline CDR1 and CDR2: MDHEN and SYDVKM. V was pared by 6 bases and J by 6 bases, with 7 bases of the junction left unmatched. CDR3 length equals 14 residues. The chain's CDR3 is CASRTTGESQPQHF. CDR3 DNA sequence: TGTGCCAGCAGGACGACAGGGGAGAGTCAGCCCCAGCATTTT.

The chain joins TRBV27 to TRBJ1-3; unclear D gene. Germline V gives CDR1 MNHEY, CDR2 SMNVEV (reference sequence). This CDR3 is built from 17 residues. Trimming left V 0 bases short and J 2 bases short, with 14 bases between. CDR3 region: CASSLSPVSQPGNTIYF. CDR3 nucleotide sequence: TGTGCCAGCAGTTTATCACCGGTGAGCCAACCTGGAAACACCATATATTTT.

The V gene is TRBV15, the J gene TRBJ2-7; D ambiguous. Germline loops: CDR1 LNHNV, CDR2 YYDKDF (reference sequence). The CDR3 is 13 amino acids. The V and J ends lost 5 bases and 3 bases respectively, with 11 bases between them. CDR3 coding DNA: TGTGCCACCAGCGTGGGCCGAAACTACGAGCAGTACTTC. Protein product: CATSVGRNYEQYF.

V and J are TRBV5-1 and TRBJ2-1; 10 bases are shared with TRBD2. The ends lost 4 bases at V and 4 bases at J; junction bases unmatched: 8. The CDR3 extends over 16 amino acids. Germline V gives CDR1 SGHRS, CDR2 YFSETQ. CDR3 sequence: CASSPAGGSYYNEQFF. CDR3 DNA sequence: TGCGCCAGCAGCCCAGCGGGGGGGTCCTATTACAATGAGCAGTTCTTC. Drawing the rest from reference TRBV5-1 and TRBJ2-1, the complete variable domain is KAGVTQTPRYLIKTRGQQVTLSCSPISGHRSVSWYQQTPGQGLQFLFEYFSETQRNKGNFPGRFSGRQFSNSRSEMNVSTLELGDSALYLCASSPAGGSYYNEQFFGPGTRLTVL.

The gene calls are TRBV11-3 and TRBJ1-2, with D unclear. V lost 5 bases to trimming and J lost 3 bases, with 13 bases between them. The length of the CDR3 is 14 residues. Germline assignment: CDR1 SGHNT and CDR2 YENEEA. In DNA, the CDR3 is TGTGCCAGCAGCCTAAGTCCGGGGTACTATGGCTACACCTTC. Amino acids: CASSLSPGYYGYTF.